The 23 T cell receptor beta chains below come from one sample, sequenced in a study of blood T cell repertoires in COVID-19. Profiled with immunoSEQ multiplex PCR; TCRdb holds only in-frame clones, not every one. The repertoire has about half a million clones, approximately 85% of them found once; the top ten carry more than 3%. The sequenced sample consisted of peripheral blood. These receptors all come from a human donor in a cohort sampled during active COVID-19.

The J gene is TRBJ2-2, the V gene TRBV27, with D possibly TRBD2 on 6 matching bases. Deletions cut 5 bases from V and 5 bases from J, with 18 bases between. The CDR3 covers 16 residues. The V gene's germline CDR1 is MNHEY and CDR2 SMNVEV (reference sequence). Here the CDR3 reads CASSGVMGGRTGELFF. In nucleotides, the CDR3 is TGTGCCAGCAGTGGCGTAATGGGGGGTAGAACCGGGGAGCTGTTTTTT.

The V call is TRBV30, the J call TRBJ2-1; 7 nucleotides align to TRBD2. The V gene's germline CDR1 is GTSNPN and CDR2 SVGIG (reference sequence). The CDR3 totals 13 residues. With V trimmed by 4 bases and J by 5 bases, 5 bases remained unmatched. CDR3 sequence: CAWKAGEDNEQFF. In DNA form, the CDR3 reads TGTGCCTGGAAGGCGGGAGAGGACAATGAGCAGTTCTTC.

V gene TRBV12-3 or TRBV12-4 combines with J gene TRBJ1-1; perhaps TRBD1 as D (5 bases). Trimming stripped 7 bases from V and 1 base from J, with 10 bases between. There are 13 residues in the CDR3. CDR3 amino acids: CASTGHPNTEAFF. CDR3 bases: TGTGCCAGCACAGGGCACCCGAACACTGAAGCTTTCTTT.

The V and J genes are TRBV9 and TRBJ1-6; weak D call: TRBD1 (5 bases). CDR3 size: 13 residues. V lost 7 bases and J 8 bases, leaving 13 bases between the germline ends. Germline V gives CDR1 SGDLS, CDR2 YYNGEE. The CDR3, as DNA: TGTGCCAGCGCGGGGGAGAACGATTCACCCCTCCACTTT. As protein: CASAGENDSPLHF.

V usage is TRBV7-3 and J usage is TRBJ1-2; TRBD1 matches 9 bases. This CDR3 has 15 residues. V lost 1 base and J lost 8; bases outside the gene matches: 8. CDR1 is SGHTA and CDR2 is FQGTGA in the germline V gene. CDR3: CASSLNPTGGWGYTF. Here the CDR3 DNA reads TGTGCCAGCAGCTTAAACCCAACAGGGGGCTGGGGCTACACCTTC.

The CDR3 is CASSRDSYGYTF. The CDR3 nucleotides are TGTGCCAGCAGCCGGGACAGCTATGGCTACACCTTC. The chain employs TRBV5-6 and TRBJ1-2; 7 nucleotides agree with TRBD1. The J segment lost 4 bases and the V segment lost 4 bases, leaving 1 base of the junction unmatched. Germline V CDR1 and CDR2: SGHDT, YYEEEE. The CDR3 spans 12 residues.

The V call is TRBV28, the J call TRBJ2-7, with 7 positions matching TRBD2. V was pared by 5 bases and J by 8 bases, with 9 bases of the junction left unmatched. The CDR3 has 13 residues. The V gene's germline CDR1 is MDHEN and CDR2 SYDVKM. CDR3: CASSPRTRDKQYF. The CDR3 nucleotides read TGTGCCAGCAGTCCGCGGACTAGGGATAAGCAGTACTTC. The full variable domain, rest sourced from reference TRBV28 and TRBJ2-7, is DVKVTQSSRYLVKRTGEKVFLECVQDMDHENMFWYRQDPGLGLRLIYFSYDVKMKEKGDIPEGYSVSREKKERFSLILESASTNQTSMYLCASSPRTRDKQYFGPGTRLTVT.

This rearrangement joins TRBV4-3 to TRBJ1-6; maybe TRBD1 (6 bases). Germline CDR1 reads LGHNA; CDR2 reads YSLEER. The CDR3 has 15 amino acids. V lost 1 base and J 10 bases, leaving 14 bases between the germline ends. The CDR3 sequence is CASSQGQVGRSPLHF. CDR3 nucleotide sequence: TGCGCCAGCAGCCAAGGACAGGTGGGGCGCTCACCCCTCCACTTT.

The CDR3 coding sequence is TGTGCCAGCAGCTTGGCCGGGCGGGTGAATCAGCCCCAGCATTTT. Amino acids: CASSLAGRVNQPQHF. This sequence joins TRBV5-8 and TRBJ1-5; D gene unclear. V was trimmed by 0 bases and J by 4 bases, leaving 11 bases between them. The CDR3 runs 15 residues. CDR1 and CDR2 (germline): SGHTS, YDEGEE. Looking up the rest from reference TRBV5-8 and TRBJ1-5 gives the full variable domain: EAGVTQSPTHLIKTRGQQATLRCSPISGHTSVYWYQQALGLGLQFLLWYDEGEERNRGNFPPRFSGRQFPNYSSELNVNALELEDSALYLCASSLAGRVNQPQHFGDGTRLSIL.

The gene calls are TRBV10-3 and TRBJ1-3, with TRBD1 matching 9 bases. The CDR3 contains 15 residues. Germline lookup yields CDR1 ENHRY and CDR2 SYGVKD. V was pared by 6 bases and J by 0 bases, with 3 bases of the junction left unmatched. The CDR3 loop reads CAIRQGADSGNTIYF. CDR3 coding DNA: TGTGCCATCAGACAGGGGGCCGACTCTGGAAACACCATATATTTT.

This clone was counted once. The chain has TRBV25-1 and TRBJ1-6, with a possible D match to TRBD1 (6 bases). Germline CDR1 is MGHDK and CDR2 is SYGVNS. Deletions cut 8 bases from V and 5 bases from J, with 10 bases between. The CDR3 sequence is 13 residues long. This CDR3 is CASQGYDNSPLHF. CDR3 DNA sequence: TGTGCCAGCCAGGGGTATGATAATTCACCCCTCCACTTT.

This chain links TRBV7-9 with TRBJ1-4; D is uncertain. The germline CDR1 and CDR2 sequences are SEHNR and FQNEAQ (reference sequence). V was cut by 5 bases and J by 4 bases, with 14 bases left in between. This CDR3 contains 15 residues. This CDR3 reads CASSQMLPSNEKLFF. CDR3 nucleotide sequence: TGTGCCAGCAGCCAAATGCTTCCTAGTAATGAAAAACTGTTTTTT.

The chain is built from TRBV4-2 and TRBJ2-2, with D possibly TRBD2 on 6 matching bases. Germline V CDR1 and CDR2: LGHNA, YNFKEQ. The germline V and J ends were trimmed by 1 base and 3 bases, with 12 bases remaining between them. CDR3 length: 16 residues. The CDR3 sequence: CASSQGGTSHTGELFF. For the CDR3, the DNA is TGTGCCAGCAGCCAAGGAGGGACTTCTCACACCGGGGAGCTGTTTTTT.

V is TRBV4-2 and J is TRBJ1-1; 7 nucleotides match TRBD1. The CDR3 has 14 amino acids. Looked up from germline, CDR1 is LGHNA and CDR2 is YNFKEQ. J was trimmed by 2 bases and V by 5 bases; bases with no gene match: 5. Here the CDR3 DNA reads TGTGCCAGCAGCTTCGGGACAGACAACACTGAAGCTTTCTTT. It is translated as CASSFGTDNTEAFF.

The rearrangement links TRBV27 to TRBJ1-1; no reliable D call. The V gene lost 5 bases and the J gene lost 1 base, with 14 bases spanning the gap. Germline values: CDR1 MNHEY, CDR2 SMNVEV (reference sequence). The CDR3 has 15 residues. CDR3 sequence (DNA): TGTGCCAGCAGTCGCAGTCCCGGGAAGAACACTGAAGCTTTCTTT. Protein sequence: CASSRSPGKNTEAFF.

The CDR3 loop is CASSPRTGGGSTEAFF. CDR3 nucleotide sequence: TGTGCCAGCAGCCCACGGACAGGGGGCGGGAGCACTGAAGCTTTCTTT. The chain employs TRBV5-6 and TRBJ1-1, with TRBD1 matching over 11 bases. V shed 4 bases, J shed 4 bases, and the junction held 9 bases outside the gene matches. The CDR3 has 16 amino acids. Germline assignment: CDR1 SGHDT and CDR2 YYEEEE.

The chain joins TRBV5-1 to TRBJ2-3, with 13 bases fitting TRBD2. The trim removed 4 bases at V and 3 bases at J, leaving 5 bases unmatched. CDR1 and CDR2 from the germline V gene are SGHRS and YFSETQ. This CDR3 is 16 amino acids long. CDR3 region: CASSLGLAGRTDTQYF. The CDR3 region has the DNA TGCGCCAGCAGCCTGGGACTAGCGGGGCGTACAGATACGCAGTATTTT.

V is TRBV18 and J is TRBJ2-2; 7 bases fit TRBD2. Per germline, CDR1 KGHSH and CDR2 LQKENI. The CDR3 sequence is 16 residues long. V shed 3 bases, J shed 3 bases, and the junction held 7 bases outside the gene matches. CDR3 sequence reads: CASSPGLVGDTGELFF. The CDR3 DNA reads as TGTGCCAGCTCACCCGGACTAGTGGGAGACACCGGGGAGCTGTTTTTT.

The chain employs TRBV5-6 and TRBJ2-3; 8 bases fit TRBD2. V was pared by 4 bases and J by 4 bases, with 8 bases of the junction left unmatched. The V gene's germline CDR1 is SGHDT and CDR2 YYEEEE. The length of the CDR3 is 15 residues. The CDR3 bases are TGTGCCAGCAGCCGTCGGCAGCGGGAGTCAGATACGCAGTATTTT. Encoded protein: CASSRRQRESDTQYF.

Written as DNA, the CDR3 is TGTGCCAGCAGACAGACAGGGACGGGGCCCCAGCATTTT. Translating it yields CASRQTGTGPQHF. V and J are TRBV12-3 or TRBV12-4 and TRBJ1-5, with 7 bases aligning to TRBD1. The CDR3 has 13 amino acids. Unmatched junction bases numbered 8, after V lost 6 bases and J lost 9 bases.

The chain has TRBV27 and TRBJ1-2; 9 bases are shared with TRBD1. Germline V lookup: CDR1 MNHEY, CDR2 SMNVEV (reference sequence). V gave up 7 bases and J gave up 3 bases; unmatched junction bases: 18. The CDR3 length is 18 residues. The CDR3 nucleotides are TGTGCCAGCACCTTGCTCACCCCCTCCGGGACAGGGTACTATGGCTACACCTTC. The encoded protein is CASTLLTPSGTGYYGYTF.

This CDR3 is CASGTGGSGNTIYF. CDR3 nucleotide sequence: TGTGCCAGCGGGACAGGGGGATCTGGAAACACCATATATTTT. The chain is built from TRBV2 and TRBJ1-3; 11 nucleotides agree with TRBD1. Trimming took 8 bases from V and 1 from J; bases not matched to a gene: 1. The CDR3 covers 14 residues. The germline gives CDR1 SNHLY, CDR2 FYNNEI.

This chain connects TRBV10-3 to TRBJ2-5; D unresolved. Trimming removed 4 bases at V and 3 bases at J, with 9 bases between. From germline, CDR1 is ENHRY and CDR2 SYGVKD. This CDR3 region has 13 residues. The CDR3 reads CAISGYREETQYF. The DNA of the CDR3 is TGTGCCATCAGTGGGTATAGAGAAGAGACCCAGTACTTC.